One sample yielded the 18 T cell receptor beta chains listed below, sequenced in a study of PD-L1 blockade in urothelial cancer. Time point defined: pretreatment peripheral blood. Libraries were prepared by immunoSEQ multiplex PCR; TCRdb keeps only in-frame clonotypes and omits some of them. The sample shows 75,000 to 95,000 clones, around four fifths of them seen only once. The input for sequencing was PBMCs, taken around atezolizumab (anti-PD-L1) treatment. These receptors all come from a man aged 35-49 years with urothelial cancer.

The chain recombines TRBV14 with TRBJ2-1, with D unclear. The CDR3 totals 18 residues. V was pared by 1 base and J by 0 bases, with 16 bases between. Germline-derived CDR1 and CDR2 are SGHDN and FVKESK. The CDR3 here is CASSQGPGAFFSYNEQFF. The CDR3 DNA follows: TGTGCCAGCAGCCAAGGGCCGGGTGCGTTTTTCTCCTACAATGAGCAGTTCTTC.

The gene calls are TRBV4-1 and TRBJ1-2, with no clear D. The CDR3 is 13 residues long. The germline V and J ends were trimmed by 0 bases and 6 bases, with 8 bases remaining between them. CDR1 MGHRA and CDR2 YSYEKL come from the germline V gene. This chain's CDR3 is CASSQDMSHGYTF. Written as DNA, the CDR3 is TGCGCCAGCAGCCAAGATATGAGCCATGGCTACACCTTC.

This clone was seen only once. The chain links TRBV18 to TRBJ2-5; D is undetermined. Germline V gene data show CDR1 as KGHSH and CDR2 as LQKENI. This CDR3 has 15 amino acids. The germline V and J ends were trimmed by 4 bases and 4 bases, with 16 bases remaining between them. The CDR3 protein is CASSLTTGLLETQYF. CDR3 nucleotides: TGTGCCAGCTCACTTACGACTGGTCTGTTAGAGACCCAGTACTTC.

This rearrangement joins TRBV28 to TRBJ1-4; 10 bases are a match to TRBD1. The CDR3 sequence is 13 residues long. V was clipped by 8 bases and J by 8 bases; unmatched bases: 5. Per the germline V gene, CDR1 is MDHEN and CDR2 is SYDVKM. The CDR3 region is CASRTGGVEKLFF. CDR3 nucleotide sequence: TGTGCCAGCCGGACAGGGGGTGTAGAAAAACTGTTTTTT. Combining the CDR3 with reference TRBV28 and TRBJ1-4 gives the whole variable domain DVKVTQSSRYLVKRTGEKVFLECVQDMDHENMFWYRQDPGLGLRLIYFSYDVKMKEKGDIPEGYSVSREKKERFSLILESASTNQTSMYLCASRTGGVEKLFFGSGTQLSVL.

This clone was seen only a few times. CDR3 loop: CASSSGTDTQYF. The CDR3 DNA is TGTGCCAGCAGCTCCGGCACAGATACGCAGTATTTT. The rearrangement links TRBV5-6 to TRBJ2-3; D remains ambiguous. The CDR3 length is 12 residues. V dropped 3 bases and J dropped 1 base, with 3 bases sitting between them. Germline V gives CDR1 SGHDT, CDR2 YYEEEE.

About this clone: Other DNA sequences from this sample encode an identical CDR3 as well. CDR3 DNA: TGCGCCAGCAGCCAAGATCCAGGGTCCTACAATGAGCAGTTCTTC. This encodes CASSQDPGSYNEQFF. This sequence joins TRBV4-1 and TRBJ2-1, with D possibly being TRBD1 (5 bases). Germline CDR1 is MGHRA and CDR2 is YSYEKL. This CDR3 is 15 amino acids long. V was clipped by 0 bases and J by 1 base, with 7 bases between them.

V gene TRBV15 combines with J gene TRBJ2-2, with 10 bases identical to TRBD1. CDR3 size: 13 residues. V was clipped by 8 bases and J by 6 bases; unmatched bases: 3. Germline V gene lookup returns CDR1 LNHNV and CDR2 YYDKDF (reference sequence). The CDR3 nucleotides read TGTGCCACCCGGGACAGGGGTCCCGGGGAGCTGTTTTTT. As protein: CATRDRGPGELFF. The full variable domain, its missing parts supplied by reference TRBV15 and TRBJ2-2, is DAMVIQNPRYQVTQFGKPVTLSCSQTLNHNVMYWYQQKSSQAPKLLFHYYDKDFNNEADTPDNFQSRRPNTSFCFLDIRSPGLGDTAMYLCATRDRGPGELFFGEGSRLTVL.

V is TRBV11-2 and J is TRBJ2-1; 14 nucleotides line up with TRBD2. This CDR3 region has 17 residues. V shed 3 bases, J shed 5 bases, and the junction held 6 bases outside the gene matches. Germline CDR1 reads SGHAT; CDR2 reads FQNNGV. CDR3 bases: TGTGCCAGCAGCTTCTTCGGACTAGCGGGAGGAGACAATGAGCAGTTCTTC. Its translation: CASSFFGLAGGDNEQFF.

The rearrangement links TRBV11-3 to TRBJ2-7; D not certain. The CDR3 extends over 15 amino acids. The V gene lost 8 bases and the J gene lost 0 bases, with 17 bases spanning the gap. From germline, CDR1 is SGHNT and CDR2 YENEEA. This CDR3 is CASAPGDSISYEQYF. The CDR3 DNA sequence: TGTGCCAGCGCCCCCGGTGACTCTATCTCCTACGAGCAGTACTTC. Full variable domain (remainder filled in from reference TRBV11-3 and TRBJ2-7): EAGVVQSPRYKIIEKKQPVAFWCNPISGHNTLYWYLQNLGQGPELLIRYENEEAVDDSQLPKDRFSAERLKGVDSTLKIQPAELGDSAVYLCASAPGDSISYEQYFGPGTRLTVT.

The CDR3 sequence is CAWRAGQGYYEQYF. The CDR3 DNA reads TGTGCCTGGAGAGCGGGACAGGGATACTACGAGCAGTACTTC. The chain joins TRBV30 to TRBJ2-5; TRBD1 matches at 9 bases. The J call may not be correct, given that the DNA end is closer to TRBJ2-7. The CDR3 runs to 14 residues. The germline CDR1 and CDR2 sequences are GTSNPN and SVGIG (reference sequence).

V usage is TRBV27 and J usage is TRBJ2-7, with 7 bases identical to TRBD1. The ends lost 3 bases at V and 3 bases at J; junction bases unmatched: 5. The CDR3 covers 14 residues. Germline lookup yields CDR1 MNHEY and CDR2 SMNVEV (reference sequence). The CDR3 DNA reads TGTGCCAGCAGTTTGGGACAGCAAATCTACGAGCAGTACTTC. It yields the protein CASSLGQQIYEQYF.

The genes are TRBV2 and TRBJ2-7, with a possible D match to TRBD2 (5 bases). V was clipped by 6 bases and J by 2 bases, with 14 bases between them. The germline gives CDR1 SNHLY, CDR2 FYNNEI. CDR3 length equals 14 residues. The CDR3 nucleotides are TGTGCCAGCAGGAACGGGGAACCCCCCTACGAGCAGTACTTC. Translated, it gives CASRNGEPPYEQYF.

The chain recombines TRBV30 with TRBJ2-1; a weak D match, TRBD2 (6 bases). CDR1 GTSNPN and CDR2 SVGIG come from the germline V gene (reference sequence). This CDR3 is 16 amino acids long. V was trimmed by 1 base and J by 1 base, leaving 14 bases between them. CDR3 nucleotide sequence: TGTGCCTGGAGTGGGAAAGTAGCGGAATCCTACAATGAGCAGTTCTTC. Translated, it gives CAWSGKVAESYNEQFF.

In its sample, this clone was seen a few times. CDR3 in amino acids: CASGVKGVNTEAFF. The DNA for the CDR3 is TGTGCCAGCGGGGTAAAGGGGGTGAACACTGAAGCTTTCTTT. The chain employs TRBV19 and TRBJ1-1, with D possibly matching TRBD1 (6 bases). Germline loops: CDR1 LNHDA, CDR2 SQIVND (reference sequence). The CDR3 has 14 residues. V lost 9 bases and J lost 0, with 14 bases in between.

The V and J genes are TRBV28 and TRBJ2-6, with a possible D match to TRBD1 (5 bases). CDR3 length: 18 amino acids. V lost 3 bases and J 0 bases, leaving 15 bases between the germline ends. CDR1 MDHEN and CDR2 SYDVKM come from the germline V gene. CDR3 amino acids: CASSLKVTDFSGANVLTF. The CDR3 DNA reads as TGTGCCAGCAGTTTGAAGGTGACAGATTTCTCTGGGGCCAACGTCCTGACTTTC.

This clone was seen just once. V is TRBV6-5 and J is TRBJ2-1, with TRBD1 matching 8 bases. Losses at the gene ends were 8 bases for V and 2 bases for J; bases not matched to a gene: 5. Germline assignment: CDR1 MNHEY and CDR2 SVGAGI. CDR3 length: 14 amino acids. The CDR3 nucleotides are TGTGCCAGCGGTGGGACAGGTGCCTACAATGAGCAGTTCTTC. This translates into CASGGTGAYNEQFF.

The rearrangement links TRBV13 to TRBJ2-5, with D possibly matching TRBD1 (7 bases). CDR3 size: 14 residues. The V end lost 7 bases, the J end lost 4 bases, and 16 bases lay between the germline ends. Germline V gene lookup returns CDR1 PRHDT and CDR2 FYEKMQ (reference sequence). The CDR3 nucleotides are TGTGCCAGCACCCCACGGAGGGGGCCAGAGACCCAGTACTTC. Encoded protein: CASTPRRGPETQYF.

In this sample, this clone turned up a few times. V gene TRBV5-1 combines with J gene TRBJ2-7, with 7 positions matching TRBD1. The CDR3 sequence is 14 residues long. The V gene's germline CDR1 is SGHRS and CDR2 YFSETQ. J was trimmed by 4 bases and V by 0 bases; bases with no gene match: 4. The CDR3 protein is CASSLETGDYEQYF. CDR3 nucleotide sequence: TGCGCCAGCAGCTTGGAAACAGGGGATTACGAGCAGTACTTC.